What follows are 27 T cell receptor beta chains derived from one specimen sequenced in a study of blood T cell repertoires in COVID-19. Assay: immunoSEQ multiplex PCR; the TCRdb copy retains only in-frame clones and omits some. The sample holds about 130,000 clones; 70% to 80% are singletons and the top ten take around 5%. Sequencing was carried out using peripheral blood. These receptors originate from a woman aged 70-85 years with COVID-19, enrolled during active disease.

This clone was recorded a few times. The genes are TRBV7-2 and TRBJ1-6; D is perhaps TRBD1 (6 bases). This CDR3 comprises 16 residues. Germline V gene sequence: CDR1 SGHTA, CDR2 FQGNSA. Trimming left V 3 bases short and J 7 bases short, with 16 bases between. DNA of the CDR3: TGTGCCAGCAGCTTCCGGGACACGGCCCTGAATTCACCCCTCCACTTT. It yields the protein CASSFRDTALNSPLHF.

The rearrangement links TRBV7-2 to TRBJ2-3; D might be TRBD2 (6 bases). V gave up 0 bases and J gave up 1 base, with 14 bases separating them. In germline, CDR1 is SGHTA, CDR2 FQGNSA. The CDR3 has 17 amino acids. As DNA, the CDR3 is TGTGCCAGCAGCTTAGCGCTGGGGGGTAGGGGCACAGATACGCAGTATTTT. It yields the protein CASSLALGGRGTDTQYF. The full variable domain, its missing parts supplied by reference TRBV7-2 and TRBJ2-3, is GAGVSQSPSNKVTEKGKDVELRCDPISGHTALYWYRQSLGQGLEFLIYFQGNSAPDKSGLPSDRFSAERTGGSVSTLTIQRTQQEDSAVYLCASSLALGGRGTDTQYFGPGTRLTVL.

The rearrangement links TRBV29-1 to TRBJ1-1, with 7 bases lining up with TRBD1. From germline, CDR1 is SQVTM and CDR2 ANQGSEA. J was trimmed by 4 bases and V by 6 bases; bases with no gene match: 5. There are 12 residues in the CDR3. CDR3 sequence: CSVQGWGTEAFF. CDR3 DNA sequence: TGCAGCGTACAGGGGTGGGGCACTGAAGCTTTCTTT.

This chain uses TRBV3-1 (or the pseudogene TRBV3-2) with TRBJ1-6; D gene uncertain. CDR1 and CDR2 (germline): LGHDT, YNNKEL (reference sequence). Trimming took 1 base from V and 7 from J, leaving 8 bases between them. This CDR3 spans 14 amino acids. Written as DNA, the CDR3 is TGTGCCAGCAGCCAAGTTTCTGAGAATTCACCCCTCCACTTT. This encodes CASSQVSENSPLHF.

The chain recombines TRBV2 with TRBJ2-5; 8 positions match TRBD1. Germline lookup yields CDR1 SNHLY and CDR2 FYNNEI. The CDR3 runs to 12 residues. Trimming cost V 6 bases and J 5 bases; bases outside gene matches: 2. CDR3 in amino acids: CASRRQGETQYF. The CDR3, as DNA: TGTGCCAGCAGACGACAGGGGGAGACCCAGTACTTC.

This chain uses TRBV2 with TRBJ2-1, with TRBD2 identical over 10 bases. The CDR3 has 13 amino acids. Trimming at V came to 9 bases and at J to 2 bases, leaving 1 base not matched to a gene. The V gene's germline CDR1 is SNHLY and CDR2 FYNNEI. The CDR3 nucleotides are TGTGCCAGGAGCGGGGGGGCCTACAATGAGCAGTTCTTC. Its translation: CARSGGAYNEQFF.

V and J are TRBV19 and TRBJ2-5, with D possibly being TRBD2 (5 bases). V lost 3 bases and J lost 1, with 9 bases in between. This CDR3 region has 14 residues. The germline CDR1 and CDR2 sequences are LNHDA and SQIVND (reference sequence). This chain's CDR3 is CASSIYRGQETQYF. The CDR3 region has the DNA TGTGCCAGTAGTATTTATCGGGGCCAAGAGACCCAGTACTTC.

The rearrangement links TRBV29-1 to TRBJ1-2; TRBD1 might be the D (6 bases). Germline lookup yields CDR1 SQVTM and CDR2 ANQGSEA. V lost 6 bases and J 3 bases, leaving 14 bases between the germline ends. The CDR3 length is 13 residues. The CDR3 DNA reads TGCAGCGTAGTGGCGGGGGCGTACTATGGCTACACCTTC. Translation: CSVVAGAYYGYTF.

The rearrangement uses TRBV4-3 and TRBJ1-4, with 9 bases that match TRBD1. The germline V gene has CDR1 LGHNA and CDR2 YSLEER. This CDR3 region has 15 residues. Germline trimming cut 4 bases from V and 6 bases from J; bases unmatched to any gene: 6. The CDR3, as DNA: TGCGCCAGCAGCCCGGACAGGGGTCCCTATGAAAAACTGTTTTTT. The encoded protein is CASSPDRGPYEKLFF.

The CDR3 DNA is TGTGCCAGCAGCCCCATGACAGACACTGAAGCTTTCTTT. It specifies CASSPMTDTEAFF. This chain connects TRBV7-3 to TRBJ1-1, with D possibly TRBD1 on 5 matching bases. This CDR3 is 13 amino acids long. Germline-derived CDR1 and CDR2 are SGHTA and FQGTGA. V shed 5 bases and J shed 3 bases, with 10 bases lying between them.

This clone came up once. The rearrangement links TRBV2 to TRBJ2-4; possible D gene TRBD1, 6 bases. There are 15 residues in the CDR3. Per the germline V gene, CDR1 is SNHLY and CDR2 is FYNNEI. The germline V and J ends were trimmed by 6 bases and 0 bases, with 12 bases remaining between them. DNA of the CDR3: TGTGCCAGCAGGGGGGCCCGAGTAGCCAAAAACATTCAGTACTTC. This codes for CASRGARVAKNIQYF.

The CDR3 is CASSYRGLKQPQHF. In DNA form, the CDR3 reads TGTGCCAGCAGCTACAGGGGGCTGAAGCAGCCCCAGCATTTT. The rearrangement links TRBV2 to TRBJ1-5; 9 bases align to TRBD1. V was clipped by 6 bases and J by 7 bases; unmatched bases: 7. This CDR3 has 14 residues. Per germline, CDR1 SNHLY and CDR2 FYNNEI.

The chain links TRBV14 to TRBJ1-1; TRBD1 matches 7 bases. The junction had 12 bases not matched to a gene; V was cut back by 4 bases and J by 1 base. The CDR3 length is 17 residues. Germline V gene sequence: CDR1 SGHDN, CDR2 FVKESK. CDR3: CASSLAHDWDRNTEAFF. The CDR3 nucleotides read TGTGCCAGCAGCCTCGCACACGACTGGGACAGGAACACTGAAGCTTTCTTT. The full variable domain, in which reference TRBV14 and TRBJ1-1 provide the parts outside the CDR3, is EAGVTQFPSHSVIEKGQTVTLRCDPISGHDNLYWYRRVMGKEIKFLLHFVKESKQDESGMPNNRFLAERTGGTYSTLKVQPAELEDSGVYFCASSLAHDWDRNTEAFFGQGTRLTVV.

The chain is built from TRBV15 and TRBJ2-4; D ambiguous. Trimming stripped 8 bases from V and 6 bases from J, with 14 bases between. The CDR3 runs 13 residues. Germline V gene sequence: CDR1 LNHNV, CDR2 YYDKDF (reference sequence). CDR3 bases: TGTGCCACCCGGATAGGCGGTGGAAACATTCAGTACTTC. Protein: CATRIGGGNIQYF.

This clone was picked up a small number of times. The rearrangement uses TRBV4-3 and TRBJ1-1; D gene uncertain. Germline V gene data show CDR1 as LGHNA and CDR2 as YSLEER. V was cut by 6 bases and J by 0 bases, with 8 bases left in between. This CDR3 comprises 13 residues. The CDR3 loop is CASRADLNTEAFF. The CDR3 DNA follows: TGCGCCAGCAGGGCAGATTTGAACACTGAAGCTTTCTTT.

Note on this clone: At one of its ends the junction is not consistent with the germline gene, which may arise from a read error. This chain links TRBV5-1 with TRBJ1-2; 10 bases map to TRBD1. This CDR3 has 15 amino acids. From germline, CDR1 is SGHRS and CDR2 YFSETQ. As DNA, the CDR3 is TGCGCCAGCAGCTGGGGACAGGGGTTGAACTATGGCTACGCCTTC. Amino acid sequence: CASSWGQGLNYGYAF. The full variable domain, completed using reference TRBV5-1 and TRBJ1-2, is KAGVTQTPRYLIKTRGQQVTLSCSPISGHRSVSWYQQTPGQGLQFLFEYFSETQRNKGNFPGRFSGRQFSNSRSEMNVSTLELGDSALYLCASSWGQGLNYGYAFGSGTRLTVV.

V and J are TRBV28 and TRBJ1-5; possible D gene TRBD1, 5 bases. The CDR3 has 14 residues. Germline V gives CDR1 MDHEN, CDR2 SYDVKM. The ends were cut back, 2 bases at V and 7 bases at J, with 12 bases in the middle. DNA for the CDR3: TGTGCCAGCAGTTTACCCGGGTCAGGGCAGCCCCAGCATTTT. This sequence encodes CASSLPGSGQPQHF. The complete variable domain, with remaining parts taken from reference TRBV28 and TRBJ1-5, reads DVKVTQSSRYLVKRTGEKVFLECVQDMDHENMFWYRQDPGLGLRLIYFSYDVKMKEKGDIPEGYSVSREKKERFSLILESASTNQTSMYLCASSLPGSGQPQHFGDGTRLSIL.

This chain links TRBV30 with TRBJ2-7; maybe TRBD1 (6 bases). Trimming pared 1 base from V and 0 bases from J, leaving 13 bases between. The CDR3 covers 15 residues. Germline assignment: CDR1 GTSNPN and CDR2 SVGIG (reference sequence). CDR3 coding DNA: TGTGCCTGGAGTGCAGACAGGCACAGCTCCTACGAGCAGTACTTC. Encoded protein: CAWSADRHSSYEQYF.

The chain is built from TRBV7-2 and TRBJ2-7; D unclear. CDR3 length equals 13 residues. V lost 1 base to trimming and J lost 7 bases, with 11 bases between them. The germline V gene encodes CDR1 SGHTA and CDR2 FQGNSA. The CDR3 protein is CASSLDWAGEQYF. The CDR3, as DNA: TGTGCCAGCAGCTTAGACTGGGCAGGTGAGCAGTACTTC.

This rearrangement joins TRBV6-5 to TRBJ1-2; TRBD1 might be the D (5 bases). Germline V gene sequence: CDR1 MNHEY, CDR2 SVGAGI. With 8 bases removed from V and 4 bases from J, the gap between germline ends came to 17 bases. This CDR3 has 14 amino acids. The CDR3: CASSPGGASYGYTF. Here the CDR3 DNA reads TGTGCCAGCTCGCCCGGAGGGGCTAGCTATGGCTACACCTTC.

The sample holds a few counts of this clone. This chain links TRBV5-1 with TRBJ2-5; 7 nucleotides line up with TRBD1. CDR1 SGHRS and CDR2 YFSETQ come from the germline V gene. V dropped 2 bases and J dropped 1; count of bases not matched to a gene: 2. CDR3 length equals 14 residues. DNA of the CDR3: TGCGCCAGCAGCTTCTGGACAGGCCAAGAGACCCAGTACTTC. It yields the protein CASSFWTGQETQYF.

This clone was seen many times. The gene calls are TRBV30 and TRBJ1-4, with TRBD1 matching 9 bases. Trimming cost V 5 bases and J 6 bases; bases outside gene matches: 10. CDR1 GTSNPN and CDR2 SVGIG come from the germline V gene (reference sequence). The CDR3 is 15 amino acids. The CDR3 loop is CAWDRPGQGDEKLFF. The CDR3 bases are TGTGCCTGGGATAGACCGGGACAGGGCGATGAAAAACTGTTTTTT.

This sequence joins TRBV5-4 and TRBJ2-5; D gene ambiguous. V shed 4 bases and J shed 1 base, with 17 bases lying between them. The CDR3 has 16 amino acids. Looked up from germline, CDR1 is SGHNT and CDR2 is YYREEE (reference sequence). The CDR3, as DNA: TGTGCCAGCAGCCCTCGGGTATCCTTGGCCCAAGAGACCCAGTACTTC. Translation: CASSPRVSLAQETQYF.

V and J are TRBV28 and TRBJ1-5, with D possibly TRBD1 on 5 matching bases. V lost 1 base, J lost 3 bases, and 13 bases lay in between. Germline V gene sequence: CDR1 MDHEN, CDR2 SYDVKM. The CDR3 totals 16 residues. The chain's CDR3 is CASSLLGQGYNQPQHF. CDR3 in DNA: TGTGCCAGCAGTTTATTGGGGCAGGGCTACAATCAGCCCCAGCATTTT.

The rearrangement uses TRBV9 and TRBJ2-2; weak D call: TRBD1 (5 bases). Germline V lookup: CDR1 SGDLS, CDR2 YYNGEE. This CDR3 has 16 residues. The V gene lost 6 bases and the J gene lost 1 base, with 16 bases spanning the gap. The CDR3 sequence: CASTRGASGNTGELFF. In DNA form, the CDR3 reads TGTGCCAGCACCCGTGGGGCTAGTGGGAACACCGGGGAGCTGTTTTTT.

The genes are TRBV7-2 and TRBJ2-2; 9 positions agree with TRBD2. CDR1 SGHTA and CDR2 FQGNSA come from the germline V gene. The CDR3 has 15 residues. V was pared by 3 bases and J by 6 bases, with 5 bases of the junction left unmatched. The CDR3 here is CASSLGLAGPGELFF. The CDR3 DNA is TGTGCCAGCAGCTTGGGACTAGCCGGCCCCGGGGAGCTGTTTTTT.

This clone was picked up one time. The gene calls are TRBV7-9 and TRBJ2-7; 8 bases align to TRBD1. V was pared by 4 bases and J by 0 bases, with 5 bases of the junction left unmatched. Germline CDR1 is SEHNR and CDR2 is FQNEAQ (reference sequence). The CDR3 covers 15 residues. DNA of the CDR3: TGTGCCAGCAGCTCCCGGACAGGGTTCTCCTACGAGCAGTACTTC. Translating it yields CASSSRTGFSYEQYF. Full variable domain (rest looked up from reference TRBV7-9 and TRBJ2-7): DTGVSQNPRHKITKRGQNVTFRCDPISEHNRLYWYRQTLGQGPEFLTYFQNEAQLEKSRLLSDRFSAERPKGSFSTLEIQRTEQGDSAMYLCASSSRTGFSYEQYFGPGTRLTVT.